Here is one T cell receptor beta chain with its context. The target antigen is unknown. Sequenced by immunoSEQ multiplex PCR; TCRdb stores in-frame clones only, minus some. Of 40,000 to 55,000 clones listed, about 78% are singletons. The record originates from a study of T cell responses to AZD1222 COVID-19 vaccine. Study-wide points: Baseline seropositivity characterized only a handful of AZD1222 recipients. Repertoire sampling occurred only after the peak T cell response. Close to half of all spike-specific TCRs reportedly target regions of the variants that are unmutated. The breadth and depth of Spike-specific TCRs increased once two AZD1222 doses had been given.

This sample comprised peripheral blood, obtained on day 0 of AZD1222 vaccination. This sequence was found in an adult in good health.

CDR3 amino acids: CASSARDSGSPLHF. CDR3 sequence (DNA): TGTGCCAGCAGCGCCCGGGACAGTGGTTCACCCCTCCACTTT. This sequence joins TRBV7-9 and TRBJ1-6; the match to TRBD1 covers 7 bases. The CDR3 has 14 amino acids. Germline lookup yields CDR1 SEHNR and CDR2 FQNEAQ (reference sequence). The V gene end was trimmed by 5 bases and the J gene end by 9 bases; junction bases not matched to a gene: 7.